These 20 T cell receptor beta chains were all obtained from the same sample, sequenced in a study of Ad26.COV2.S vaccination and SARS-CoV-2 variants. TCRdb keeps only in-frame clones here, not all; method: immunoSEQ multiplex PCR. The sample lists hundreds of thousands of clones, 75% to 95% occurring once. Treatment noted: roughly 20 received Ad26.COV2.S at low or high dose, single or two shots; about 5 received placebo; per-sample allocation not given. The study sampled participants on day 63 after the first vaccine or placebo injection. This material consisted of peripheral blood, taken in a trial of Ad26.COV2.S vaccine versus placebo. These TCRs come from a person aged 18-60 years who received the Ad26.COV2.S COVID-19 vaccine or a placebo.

CDR3 sequence (DNA): TGTGCCAGCACGCCTAAGACCGGAACAGCCTCCTACGAGCAGTACTTC. As protein: CASTPKTGTASYEQYF. V and J are TRBV28 and TRBJ2-7, with D uncertain. The germline V and J ends were trimmed by 7 bases and 0 bases, with 19 bases remaining between them. Germline V lookup: CDR1 MDHEN, CDR2 SYDVKM. The CDR3 loop spans 16 amino acids. The full variable domain, with the rest looked up from reference TRBV28 and TRBJ2-7, is DVKVTQSSRYLVKRTGEKVFLECVQDMDHENMFWYRQDPGLGLRLIYFSYDVKMKEKGDIPEGYSVSREKKERFSLILESASTNQTSMYLCASTPKTGTASYEQYFGPGTRLTVT.

The DNA of the CDR3 is TGTGCCAGCAGACGACAGGGCTTGAACACTGAAGCTTTCTTT. Amino acid sequence: CASRRQGLNTEAFF. This chain connects TRBV5-4 to TRBJ1-1; TRBD1 agrees at 7 bases. Trimming removed 5 bases from V and 0 bases from J; junction bases left unmatched: 4. The CDR3 totals 14 residues. Germline values: CDR1 SGHNT, CDR2 YYREEE (reference sequence).

The CDR3 coding sequence is TGTGCCAGCTCACGAAGACTAGAGGAGACCCAGTACTTC. It encodes CASSRRLEETQYF. This rearrangement joins TRBV18 to TRBJ2-5; a weak D match, TRBD2 (6 bases). This CDR3 has 13 residues. Germline CDR1 reads KGHSH; CDR2 reads LQKENI. The V end lost 4 bases, the J end lost 5 bases, and 11 bases lay between the germline ends.

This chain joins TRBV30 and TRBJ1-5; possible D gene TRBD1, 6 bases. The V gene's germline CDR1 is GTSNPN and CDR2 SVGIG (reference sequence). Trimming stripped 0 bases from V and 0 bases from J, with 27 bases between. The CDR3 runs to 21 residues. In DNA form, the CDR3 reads TGTGCCTGGAGTGTAGGCGAGCATGCGGGCAGGGGATATCATAGCAATCAGCCCCAGCATTTT. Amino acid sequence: CAWSVGEHAGRGYHSNQPQHF.

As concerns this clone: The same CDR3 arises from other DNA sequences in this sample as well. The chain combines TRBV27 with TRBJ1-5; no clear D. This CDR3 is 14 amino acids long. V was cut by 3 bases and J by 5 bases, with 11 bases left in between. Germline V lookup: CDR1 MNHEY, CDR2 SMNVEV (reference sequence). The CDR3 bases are TGTGCCAGCAGTTTCCGGGGAGTCGATCAGCCCCAGCATTTT. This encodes CASSFRGVDQPQHF.

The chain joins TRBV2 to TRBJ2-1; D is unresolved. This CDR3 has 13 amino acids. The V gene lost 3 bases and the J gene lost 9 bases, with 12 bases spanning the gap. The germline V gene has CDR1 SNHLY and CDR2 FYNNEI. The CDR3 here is CASSETGNLEQFF. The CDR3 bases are TGTGCCAGCAGTGAGACGGGCAATCTTGAGCAGTTCTTC. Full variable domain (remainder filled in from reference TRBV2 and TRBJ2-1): EPEVTQTPSHQVTQMGQEVILRCVPISNHLYFYWYRQILGQKVEFLVSFYNNEISEKSEIFDDQFSVERPDGSNFTLKIRSTKLEDSAMYFCASSETGNLEQFFGPGTRLTVL.

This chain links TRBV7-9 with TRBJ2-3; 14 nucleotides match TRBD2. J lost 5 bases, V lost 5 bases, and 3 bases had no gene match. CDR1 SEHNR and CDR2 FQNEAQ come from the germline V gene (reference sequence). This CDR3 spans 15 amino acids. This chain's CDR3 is CASSQGLAGVDTQYF. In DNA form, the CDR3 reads TGTGCCAGCAGCCAGGGACTAGCGGGAGTAGATACGCAGTATTTT.

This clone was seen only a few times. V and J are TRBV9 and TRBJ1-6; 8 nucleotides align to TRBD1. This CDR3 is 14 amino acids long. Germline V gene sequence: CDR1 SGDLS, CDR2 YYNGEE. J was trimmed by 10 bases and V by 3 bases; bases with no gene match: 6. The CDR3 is CASSEGTGSSPLHF. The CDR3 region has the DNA TGTGCCAGCAGCGAGGGGACAGGAAGCTCACCCCTCCACTTT.

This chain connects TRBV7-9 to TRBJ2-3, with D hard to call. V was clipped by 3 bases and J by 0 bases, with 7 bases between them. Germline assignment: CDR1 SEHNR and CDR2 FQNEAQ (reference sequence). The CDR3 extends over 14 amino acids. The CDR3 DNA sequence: TGTGCCAGCAGCTTTAGTGACAGCACAGATACGCAGTATTTT. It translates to CASSFSDSTDTQYF. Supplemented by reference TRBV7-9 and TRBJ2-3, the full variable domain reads DTGVSQNPRHKITKRGQNVTFRCDPISEHNRLYWYRQTLGQGPEFLTYFQNEAQLEKSRLLSDRFSAERPKGSFSTLEIQRTEQGDSAMYLCASSFSDSTDTQYFGPGTRLTVL.

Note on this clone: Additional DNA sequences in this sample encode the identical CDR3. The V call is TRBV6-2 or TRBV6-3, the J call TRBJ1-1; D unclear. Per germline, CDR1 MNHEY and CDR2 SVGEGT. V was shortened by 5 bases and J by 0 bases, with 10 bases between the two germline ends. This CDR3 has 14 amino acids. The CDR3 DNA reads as TGTGCCAGCAGTACGACGGGGATGAACACTGAAGCTTTCTTT. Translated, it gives CASSTTGMNTEAFF.

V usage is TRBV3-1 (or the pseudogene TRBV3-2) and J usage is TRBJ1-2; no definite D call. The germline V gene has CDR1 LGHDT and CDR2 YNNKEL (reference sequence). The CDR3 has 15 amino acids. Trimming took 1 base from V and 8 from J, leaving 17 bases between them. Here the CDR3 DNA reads TGTGCCAGCAGCCAAGCCCCCCAGTGGGGTTGGGGCTACACCTTC. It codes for CASSQAPQWGWGYTF.

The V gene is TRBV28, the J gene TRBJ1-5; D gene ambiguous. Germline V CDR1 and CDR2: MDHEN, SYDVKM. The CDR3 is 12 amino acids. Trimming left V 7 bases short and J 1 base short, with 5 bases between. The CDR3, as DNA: TGTGCCAGCATTGGGAGCAATCAGCCCCAGCATTTT. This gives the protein CASIGSNQPQHF.

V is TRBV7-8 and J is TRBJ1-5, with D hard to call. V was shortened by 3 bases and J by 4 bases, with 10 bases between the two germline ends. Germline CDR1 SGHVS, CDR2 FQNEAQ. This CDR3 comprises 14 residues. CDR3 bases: TGTGCCAGCAGCTTTCTCCCGGGGAATCAGCCCCAGCATTTT. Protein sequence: CASSFLPGNQPQHF.

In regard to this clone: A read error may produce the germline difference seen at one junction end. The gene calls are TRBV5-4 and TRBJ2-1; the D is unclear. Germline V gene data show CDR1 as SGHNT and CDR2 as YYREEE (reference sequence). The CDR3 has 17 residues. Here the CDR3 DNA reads TGTGCCAGCAGCCCGCCCCCTAGACTTGCGGTTTACAATGAGCTGTTCTTC. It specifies CASSPPPRLAVYNELFF.

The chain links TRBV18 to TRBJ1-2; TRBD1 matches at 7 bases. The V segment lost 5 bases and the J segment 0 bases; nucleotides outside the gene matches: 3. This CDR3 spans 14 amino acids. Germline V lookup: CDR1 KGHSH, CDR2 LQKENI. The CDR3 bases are TGTGCCAGCTCATCGGACAGGTCTAACTATGGCTACACCTTC. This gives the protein CASSSDRSNYGYTF.

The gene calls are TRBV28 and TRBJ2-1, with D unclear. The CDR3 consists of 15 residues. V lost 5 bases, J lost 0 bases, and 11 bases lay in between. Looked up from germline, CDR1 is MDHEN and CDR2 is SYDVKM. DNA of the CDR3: TGTGCCAGCAGTCCCCCAGGTATCTCCTACAATGAGCAGTTCTTC. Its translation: CASSPPGISYNEQFF.

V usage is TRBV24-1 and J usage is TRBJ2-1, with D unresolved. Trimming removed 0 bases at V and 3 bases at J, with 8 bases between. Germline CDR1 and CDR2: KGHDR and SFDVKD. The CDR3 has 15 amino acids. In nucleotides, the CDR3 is TGTGCCACCAGTGATTTGTACAGTGGCTACAATGAGCAGTTCTTC. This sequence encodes CATSDLYSGYNEQFF.

Here the CDR3 DNA reads TGTGCCAGCTCACCACAGGGCCAGAGCTCCTACAATGAGCAGTTCTTC. It yields the protein CASSPQGQSSYNEQFF. The chain uses TRBV18 and TRBJ2-1; the D is unclear. V gave up 1 base and J gave up 0 bases, with 10 bases separating them. Germline lookup yields CDR1 KGHSH and CDR2 LQKENI. CDR3 length equals 16 residues. Looking up the rest from reference TRBV18 and TRBJ2-1 gives the full variable domain: NAGVMQNPRHLVRRRGQEARLRCSPMKGHSHVYWYRQLPEEGLKFMVYLQKENIIDESGMPKERFSAEFPKEGPSILRIQQVVRGDSAAYFCASSPQGQSSYNEQFFGPGTRLTVL.

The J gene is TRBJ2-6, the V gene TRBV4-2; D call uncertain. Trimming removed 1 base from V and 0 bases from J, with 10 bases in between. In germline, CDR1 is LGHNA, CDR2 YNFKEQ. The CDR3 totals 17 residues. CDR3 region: CASSQGVRSSGANVLTF. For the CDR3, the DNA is TGTGCCAGCAGCCAAGGGGTTAGGAGCTCTGGGGCCAACGTCCTGACTTTC.

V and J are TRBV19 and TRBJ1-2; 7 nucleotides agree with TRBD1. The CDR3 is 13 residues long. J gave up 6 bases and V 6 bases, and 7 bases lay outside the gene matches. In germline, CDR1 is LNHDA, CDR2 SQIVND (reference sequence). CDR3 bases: TGTGCCAGTAGGTCGCAGGGGGAAGATGGCTACACCTTC. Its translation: CASRSQGEDGYTF.